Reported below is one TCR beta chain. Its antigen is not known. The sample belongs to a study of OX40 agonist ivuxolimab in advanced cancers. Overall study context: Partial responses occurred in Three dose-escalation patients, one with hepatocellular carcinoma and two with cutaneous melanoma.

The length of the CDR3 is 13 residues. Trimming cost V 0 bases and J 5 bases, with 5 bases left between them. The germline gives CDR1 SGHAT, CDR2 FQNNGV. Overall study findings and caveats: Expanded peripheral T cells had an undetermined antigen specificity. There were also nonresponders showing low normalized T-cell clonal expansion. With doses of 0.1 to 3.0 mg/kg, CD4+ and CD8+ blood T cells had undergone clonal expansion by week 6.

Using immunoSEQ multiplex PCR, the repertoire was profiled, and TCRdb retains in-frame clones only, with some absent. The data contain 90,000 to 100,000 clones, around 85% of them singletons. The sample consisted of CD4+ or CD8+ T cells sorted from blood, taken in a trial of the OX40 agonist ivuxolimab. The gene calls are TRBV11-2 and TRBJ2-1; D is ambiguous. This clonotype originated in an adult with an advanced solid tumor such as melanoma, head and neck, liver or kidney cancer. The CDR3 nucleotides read TGTGCCAGCAGCTTAGATGGGGACAATGAGCAGTTCTTC. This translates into CASSLDGDNEQFF.